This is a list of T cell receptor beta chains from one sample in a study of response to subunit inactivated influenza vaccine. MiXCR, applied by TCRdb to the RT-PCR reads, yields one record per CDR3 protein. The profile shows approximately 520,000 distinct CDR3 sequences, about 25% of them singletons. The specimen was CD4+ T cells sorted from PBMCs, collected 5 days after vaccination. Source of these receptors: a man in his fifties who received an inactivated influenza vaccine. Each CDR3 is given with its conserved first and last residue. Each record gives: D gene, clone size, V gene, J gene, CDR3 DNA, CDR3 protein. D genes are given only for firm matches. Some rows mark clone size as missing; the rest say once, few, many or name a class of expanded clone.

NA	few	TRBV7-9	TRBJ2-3	TGTGCCAGCAGCTTAGACTTAGGTGGGACGGATACGCAGTATTTT	CASSLDLGGTDTQYF
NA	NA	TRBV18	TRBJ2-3	TGTGCCAGCTCACCAAATAAGGGTGATACGCAGTATTTT	CASSPNKGDTQYF
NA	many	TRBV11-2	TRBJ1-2	TGTGCCAGCAGCTTATCCGACATTATGGCAGGTGGCTACACCTTC	CASSLSDIMAGGYTF
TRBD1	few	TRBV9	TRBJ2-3	TGTGCCAGCAGCGTAGTGGGACAGGAGACAGATACGCAGTATTTT	CASSVVGQETDTQYF
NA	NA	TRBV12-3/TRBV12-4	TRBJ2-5	TGTGCCAGCAGTGGAGAGGCTCAAGAGACCCAGTACTTC	CASSGEAQETQYF
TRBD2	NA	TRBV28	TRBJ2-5	TGTGCCAGCAGCCTCACCAACCTAGCGGGGGTAAGAGAGACCCAGTACTTC	CASSLTNLAGVRETQYF
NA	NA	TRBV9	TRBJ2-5	TGTGCCAGCAGCGTAGGACCAATCCAAGAGACCCAGTACTTC	CASSVGPIQETQYF
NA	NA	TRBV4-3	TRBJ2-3	TGCGCCAGCAGCCAAGATCTGACCGCCTATACGCAGTATTTT	CASSQDLTAYTQYF
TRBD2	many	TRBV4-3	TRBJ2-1	TGCGCCAGCAGCCGAGGAGGGACTAGCAATGAGCAGTTCTTC	CASSRGGTSNEQFF
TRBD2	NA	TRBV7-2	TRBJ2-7	TGTGCCAGCAGCTTCGATAGGACTAGCGGCTACGAGCAGTACTTC	CASSFDRTSGYEQYF
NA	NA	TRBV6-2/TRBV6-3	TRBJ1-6	TGTGCCAGCACCGAAAACCGGGACTGGGGGAGGACCTATAATTCACCCCTCCACTTT	CASTENRDWGRTYNSPLHF
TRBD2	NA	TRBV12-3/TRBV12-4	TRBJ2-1	TGTGCCACCCGGAAGGCTAGCGGGAGGAATGAGCAGTTCTTC	CATRKASGRNEQFF
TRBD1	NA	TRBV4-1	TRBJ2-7	TGCGCCAGCAGCCACCTGACAGGGCCACACGAGCAGTACTTC	CASSHLTGPHEQYF
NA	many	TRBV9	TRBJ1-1	TGTGCCAGCAGCGTAGGAAGTCAGTCGAGCACTGAAGCTTTCTTT	CASSVGSQSSTEAFF
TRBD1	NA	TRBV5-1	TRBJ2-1	TGCGCCAGCAGCTTGGCGGGACAGGGCCTCAATGAGCAGTTCTTC	CASSLAGQGLNEQFF
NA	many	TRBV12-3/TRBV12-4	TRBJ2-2	TGTGCCAGCAAAACCGCGAACACCGGGGAGCTGTTTTTT	CASKTANTGELFF
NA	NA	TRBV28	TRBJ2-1	TGTGCCAGCAGTTCCGGGACACATTGGGGCTCCTACAATGAGCAGTTCTTC	CASSSGTHWGSYNEQFF
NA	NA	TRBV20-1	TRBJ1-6	TGCAGTGCTAAACAGGGTCAGAATTCACCCCTCCACTTT	CSAKQGQNSPLHF
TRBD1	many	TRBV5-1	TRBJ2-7	TGCGCCAGCAGCTTCGGGACAGATTACTACGAGCAGTACTTC	CASSFGTDYYEQYF
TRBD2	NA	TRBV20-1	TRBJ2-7	TGCAGTGCTAGAGATACTAGCGGGAGTAGGAACGAGCAGTACTTC	CSARDTSGSRNEQYF
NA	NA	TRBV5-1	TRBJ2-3	TGCGCCAGCAGCTGGGGACGGGCAGATACGCAGTATTTT	CASSWGRADTQYF
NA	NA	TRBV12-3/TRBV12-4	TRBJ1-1	TGTGCCAGCAGTTTTCGGGGGGCGCGTAACACTGAAGCTTTCTTT	CASSFRGARNTEAFF
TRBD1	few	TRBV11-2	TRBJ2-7	TGTGCCAGCAGCCCCTCCGACAGGGGACGCACCTACGAGCAGTACTTC	CASSPSDRGRTYEQYF
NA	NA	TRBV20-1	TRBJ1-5	TGCAGTGCTAGGGGCCAGGGGCATACTAATCAGCCCCAGCATTTT	CSARGQGHTNQPQHF
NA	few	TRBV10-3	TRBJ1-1	TGTGCCATCGGGCTTGAGCTGGGGATCACTGAAGCTTTCTTT	CAIGLELGITEAFF
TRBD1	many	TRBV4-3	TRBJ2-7	TGTGCCAGCAGCCGGGACAGAAACTACGAGCAGTACTTC	CASSRDRNYEQYF
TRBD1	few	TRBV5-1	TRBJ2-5	TGCGCCAGCAGCTTGGGACAGGGGATTCACCAAGAGACCCAGTACTTC	CASSLGQGIHQETQYF
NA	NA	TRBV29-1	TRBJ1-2	TGCAGCGTTGCCGGCGGGGGGGCGCGGCACTATGGCTACACCTTC	CSVAGGGARHYGYTF
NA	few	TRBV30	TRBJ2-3	TGTGCCTGGACTCTCATGGAGGGAGAAACGCAGTATTTT	CAWTLMEGETQYF
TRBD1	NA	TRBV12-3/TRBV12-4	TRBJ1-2	TGTGCCAGCAGTACCTACAGGGGGCTTGGCTATGGCTACACCTTC	CASSTYRGLGYGYTF
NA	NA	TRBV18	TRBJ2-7	TGTGCCAACTCACCCGGGGCGCTCGCTCCCTACGAGCAGTACTTC	CANSPGALAPYEQYF
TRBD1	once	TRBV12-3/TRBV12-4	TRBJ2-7	TGTGCCAGCAGTTTAGCGGGCAGGGGGAGCCACGAGCAGTACTTC	CASSLAGRGSHEQYF
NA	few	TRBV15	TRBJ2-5	TGTGCCACCAGCCCCCAGGGTTTCCAGGGGGAGACCCAGTACTTC	CATSPQGFQGETQYF
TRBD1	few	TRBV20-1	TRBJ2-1	TGCAGTGCTACCGCCCCCCCACAGGGGGCAATTGAGCAGTTCTTC	CSATAPPQGAIEQFF
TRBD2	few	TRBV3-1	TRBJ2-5	TGTGCCAGCAGCCAAAGGAGCGGGGGAGAGACCCAGTACTTC	CASSQRSGGETQYF
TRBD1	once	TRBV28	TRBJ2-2	TGTGCCAGCAGTTTTCGACAGGGGGTAGCCGGGGAGCTGTTTTTT	CASSFRQGVAGELFF
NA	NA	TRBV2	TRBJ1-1	TGTGCCAGCAGTGAAGTTCAACAGAACACTGAAGCTTTCTTT	CASSEVQQNTEAFF
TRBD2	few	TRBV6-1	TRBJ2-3	TGTGCCAGCAGGTCCGGGACTAGTGGAACAGATACGCAGTATTTT	CASRSGTSGTDTQYF
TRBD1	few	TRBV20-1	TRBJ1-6	TGCAGTGCTAGAGAGCGTGGGACAGCTAATTCACCCCTCCACTTT	CSARERGTANSPLHF
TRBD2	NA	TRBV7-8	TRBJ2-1	TGTGCCAGCAGCTCCCTAGCGGGAGGGCCGGGGGATGAGCAGTTCTTC	CASSSLAGGPGDEQFF
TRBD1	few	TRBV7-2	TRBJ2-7	TGTGCCAGCAGCTTAGCTACATCCGGGACAGGGCCCTACGAGCAGTACTTC	CASSLATSGTGPYEQYF
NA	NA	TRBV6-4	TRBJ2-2	TGTGCCAGCAGCGTCGTCGGGACTTTCGACACCGGGGAGCTGTTTTTT	CASSVVGTFDTGELFF
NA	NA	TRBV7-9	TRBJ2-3	TGTGCCAGCAGCTTTCTTAGTGGGAGCACAGATACGCAGTATTTT	CASSFLSGSTDTQYF
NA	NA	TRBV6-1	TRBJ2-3	TGTGCCAGCAGTGGCGCACAGGGAAATACGCAGTATTTT	CASSGAQGNTQYF
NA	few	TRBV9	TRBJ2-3	TGTGCCAGCAGCGAGGGGGGGATACGCACAGATACGCAGTATTTT	CASSEGGIRTDTQYF